This T cell receptor beta chain is drawn from a study of blood T cells in healthy people across ages. This CDR3 spans 18 amino acids. V dropped 0 bases and J dropped 7; count of bases not matched to a gene: 12. Germline V lookup: CDR1 SGHAT, CDR2 FQNNGV. Remarks on this clonotype: Its cognate antigen is unknown.

Total RNA was extracted at no less than 5.5 micrograms per sample. Overall study findings and caveats: TCR beta diversity correlated strongly with naive T cell percentage. A roughly linear age-dependent decrease characterized TCR beta diversity per million T cells. Considered underestimates were the diversity estimates obtained from one million T cells.

Primed by a sample-barcoded 5' primer and a J-beta primer mix, a second PCR proceeded for 7 to 11 cycles. A single record per CDR3 protein comes from TCRdb applying MiXCR to the 5' RACE reads. This sample has under 2 million distinct CDR3 sequences, with about 31% found just once. The sample taken for sequencing was blood. V is TRBV11-2 and J is TRBJ2-1; 10 nucleotides line up with TRBD2. The clonotype comes from a woman under 40 in good health. The CDR3 nucleotides read TGTGCCAGCAGCTTAGAGCCTCTAGCGGGGGTCAAGAGGAATGAGCAGTTCTTC. It yields the protein CASSLEPLAGVKRNEQFF.